This T cell receptor (beta chain) was sequenced for a study of beta chain features in type 1 diabetes. Whole-study context: Age, gender and cell yields were alike across patients and healthy donors. General study results and limits: Using cDNA template may skew counts toward highly expressing activated cells. All four CD4+ subsets of Type 1 diabetes patients contained TCRB CDR3s that were moderately but significantly shorter.

Germline V CDR1 and CDR2: LGHNA, YSLEER. This CDR3 contains 15 residues. Deletions cut 2 bases from V and 6 bases from J, with 14 bases between. Expressed TCRB transcripts got sequenced, as all isolated RNA was reverse transcribed. Approximately 4 million reads was the average for naive, central memory and regulatory T cell samples. Sequencing used immunoSEQ multiplex PCR; TCRdb keeps in-frame clones, though not all of them. This table holds about 660,000 clones, roughly 13% found once. By way of CD45RO/CCR7/CD25/CD127/CD95/CD27, the CD4+ regulatory, stem cell-like memory, central memory and naive cells were sorted. This clone turned up a few times. Its antigen is not known.

The chain couples TRBV4-3 to TRBJ2-1, with D perhaps TRBD1 (6 bases). This clonotype was obtained from a man aged 18-30 years with type 1 diabetes. Sample: naive CD4+ T cells from blood. The CDR3 coding sequence is TGCGCCAGCAGCCAACAAGGACAGAGCCTCAATGAGCAGTTCTTC. Translation: CASSQQGQSLNEQFF.